The sequence of this TCR beta chain was determined in a study of identical twins. Study-wide findings and caveats: Sharing of beta out-of-frame sequences by twins showed a weaker excess. Abundant beta clonotypes from cord blood bore fewer insertions; memory repertoires lacked this pattern.

With template switching, a universal primer site was added, and the cDNA carried unique molecular identifiers. TCRdb re-analysed the 5' RACE reads in MiXCR, keeping a single row per CDR3 protein. The table records 1.5 million to 2 million distinct CDR3 sequences, 32% of them present only once. As regards this clonotype: The antigen is not known.

V was shortened by 4 bases and J by 0 bases, with 17 bases between the two germline ends. Germline lookup yields CDR1 SGDLS and CDR2 YYNGEE. CDR3 length: 17 residues. The rearrangement joins TRBV9 to TRBJ2-1; no clear D. Input material: cord blood. The receptor was isolated from a newborn girl in good health. The CDR3 is CASSPVRQMSSYNEQFF. CDR3 nucleotide sequence: TGTGCCAGCAGCCCCGTTAGGCAGATGAGCTCCTACAATGAGCAGTTCTTC.